What follows are 4 T cell receptor beta chains derived from one specimen sequenced in a study of cytomegalovirus exposure and HLA in healthy donors. Primers: 60 Vbeta forward and 13 Jbeta reverse. The data were produced by immunoSEQ multiplex PCR, yet TCRdb's version contains in-frame clones alone and is incomplete. The sample carries 150,000 to 200,000 clones, around 80% recorded once. Material for sequencing was PBMCs. These TCRs come from a woman aged 45-65 years in good health and CMV-seropositive.

CDR3 nucleotides: TGTGCCAGCAGCGACCTGCGGGGGGGGCCGAACACTGAAGCTTTCTTT. This sequence encodes CASSDLRGGPNTEAFF. The V call is TRBV5-5, the J call TRBJ1-1; D might be TRBD1 (6 bases). Trimming took 4 bases from V and 1 from J, leaving 17 bases between them. CDR1 SGHKS and CDR2 YYEKEE come from the germline V gene (reference sequence). CDR3 size: 16 residues.

The chain links TRBV5-4 to TRBJ1-4, with D unclear. V shed 0 bases and J shed 8 bases, with 11 bases lying between them. Germline assignment: CDR1 SGHNT and CDR2 YYREEE (reference sequence). The CDR3 has 14 amino acids. In DNA, the CDR3 is TGTGCCAGCAGCTTGGCTCAGGATGAGGAAAAACTGTTTTTT. Translating gives CASSLAQDEEKLFF. Using reference TRBV5-4 and TRBJ1-4 for the parts outside the CDR3, the full variable domain is ETGVTQSPTHLIKTRGQQVTLRCSSQSGHNTVSWYQQALGQGPQFIFQYYREEENGRGNFPPRFSGLQFPNYSSELNVNALELDDSALYLCASSLAQDEEKLFFGSGTQLSVL.

This chain links TRBV2 with TRBJ2-7; D is unclear. V dropped 1 base and J dropped 3 bases, with 13 bases sitting between them. CDR1 SNHLY and CDR2 FYNNEI come from the germline V gene. The CDR3 totals 15 residues. The CDR3 sequence: CASSEGDLRYYEQYF. In DNA, the CDR3 is TGTGCCAGCAGTGAAGGCGATCTGAGATACTACGAGCAGTACTTC.

This sequence joins TRBV7-2 and TRBJ1-1; D gene uncertain. This CDR3 spans 12 amino acids. Germline CDR1 is SGHTA and CDR2 is FQGNSA. The V end lost 1 base, the J end lost 11 bases, and 11 bases lay between the germline ends. As DNA, the CDR3 is TGTGCCAGCAGCTTAGATGGGCGAAGCGCTTTCTTT. Residues: CASSLDGRSAFF.